The next 2 T cell receptor beta chains were all read from a single sample in a study of T cell changes during pregnancy in multiple sclerosis (dated 2019 in TCRdb). The method was the immunoSEQ multiplex PCR assay. What TCRdb holds here is the immuneACCESS table cut down to in-frame rearrangements. Part of the clones is not present; checked against another copy, under half of the missing clones reflect an unresolved V gene, and the others are unexplained. Within this sample are about 64,000 clones, with around 96% of them counted one time only. The ten largest clones capture under 2.5% of the sample. Sequences were derived from CD8+ T cells from peripheral blood mononuclear cells, sampled after pregnancy. These receptors came from a female donor with multiple sclerosis, enrolled in a pregnancy study.

The chain links TRBV25-1 to TRBJ1-2, with 9 bases fitting TRBD1. The CDR3 runs to 17 residues. Germline values: CDR1 MGHDK, CDR2 SYGVNS. Germline trimming cut 11 bases from V and 9 bases from J; bases unmatched to any gene: 25. CDR3 nucleotide sequence: TGTGCCGGGGGAGGTACCGGCCGGGACAGGGAACGAAGGAGCTACACCTTC. As protein: CAGGGTGRDRERRSYTF.

This chain links TRBV2 with TRBJ2-7; no clear D gene. V lost 4 bases, J lost 3 bases, and 7 bases lay in between. CDR3 length: 12 residues. Per germline, CDR1 SNHLY and CDR2 FYNNEI. CDR3 bases: TGTGCCAGCAGTGCACTCTTCTACGAGCAGTACTTC. It translates to CASSALFYEQYF.